This is a list of T cell receptor beta chains from one sample in a study of CD8 T cells in ankylosing spondylitis. TCRdb recomputed calls from the 5' RACE reads with MiXCR, one row per CDR3 protein. The table lists approximately 92,000 distinct CDR3 sequences, around 9.4% of them singletons, with 4.5% to 5.5% in the top ten. Sequences were obtained from blood, either unsorted or a sorted T cell fraction (not recorded which). The receptor set was obtained from a male donor with ankylosing spondylitis or in good health (not recorded which). Both conserved end residues are part of each CDR3.

TRBJ2-3	TRBV9	CASSPPGNTDTQYF
TRBJ2-2	TRBV4-2	CVSSPFTGELFF
TRBJ1-2	TRBV29-1	CSVEGGIYGYTF
TRBJ2-3	TRBV7-2	CASRTLSSTDTQYF
TRBJ2-1	TRBV12-3/TRBV12-4	CASSLAPQGRAEQFF
TRBJ2-7	TRBV6-2/TRBV6-3	CASSYSWGGDYEQYF
TRBJ2-3	TRBV5-1	CASSLRTSGDTQYF
TRBJ2-5	TRBV6-5	CASSYDITTQYF
TRBJ2-5	TRBV18	CASSPPGQKETQYF
TRBJ2-5	TRBV10-3	CAISSAGTGATETQYF
TRBJ2-3	TRBV20-1	CSARDRNRGADTQYF
TRBJ2-5	TRBV7-6	CASSLEQETQYF
TRBJ2-3	TRBV5-1	CASRKGGTDTQYF
TRBJ1-5	TRBV2	CASSEVGLSNQPQHF
TRBJ1-6	TRBV29-1	CSVGTGIGSPLHF
TRBJ1-1	TRBV3-1	CASSQGAGTTEAFF
TRBJ2-7	TRBV6-1	CASNRGPGVNEQYF
TRBJ2-5	TRBV29-1	CSFRGTQETQYF
TRBJ2-1	TRBV11-3	CASSLDRGFFNEQFF
TRBJ2-1	TRBV28	CASSLFYLNNEQFF
TRBJ2-7	TRBV11-2	CASRGRGPGIYEQYF
TRBJ1-1	TRBV12-5	CASGLGGEEAFF
TRBJ2-3	TRBV7-2	CASSFWGLVPDTQYF
TRBJ2-5	TRBV7-7	CATQRTLQETQYF
TRBJ2-7	TRBV5-1	CASGQGPYEQYF
TRBJ1-2	TRBV7-9	CASSLGGDGYTF
TRBJ2-3	TRBV15	CATSRVGYTQYF
TRBJ2-1	TRBV27	CASSFRAAGTAYNEQFF
TRBJ2-1	TRBV5-1	CASAELQSNEQFF
TRBJ2-3	TRBV7-9	CASSSRGGITDTQYF
TRBJ1-1	TRBV2	CANSPQGVLDTEAFF
TRBJ2-7	TRBV7-9	CASSLVGGFEQYF
TRBJ1-1	TRBV19	CASSSYGGTGNTEAFF
TRBJ2-7	TRBV28	CASPPAGGPHEQYF
TRBJ2-2	TRBV6-5	CASSYRPRQGSGELFF
TRBJ2-2	TRBV5-1	CASSTGRDTGELFF
TRBJ2-1	TRBV7-2	CASSPVQGYNEQFF
TRBJ1-1	TRBV12-3/TRBV12-4	CASTTEGQPRDEAFF
TRBJ2-1	TRBV20-1	CSAPTWDGEGQFF
TRBJ2-7	TRBV7-8	CVSSLSGDGTYEQYF
TRBJ2-7	TRBV6-5	CASSYAEEQYF